This T cell receptor beta chain originates from a study of T cells in Graves' hyperthyroidism and ophthalmopathy. Findings and limits, study-wide: Stable hyperthyroidism was told apart from ophthalmopathy by a model built on 13 V-J features.

The hyperthyroidism was newly diagnosed and had lasted under 2 months; the patients were aged 18 to 65. CDR3 size: 13 residues. Germline V lookup: CDR1 SGHNT, CDR2 YYREEE (reference sequence). V lost 2 bases and J lost 6, with 12 bases in between. Many counts were recorded for this clonotype. Its matching antigen is unknown. Amplification yielded TCR beta CDR3 regions, with RNA transcripts as the source. A first-round RT-PCR of the TCR CDR3 used the HTBI primer set. Each CDR3 protein is one row after TCRdb ran MiXCR on the multiplex PCR reads. The table has approximately 500,000 distinct CDR3 sequences, approximately 44% seen once.

The genes are TRBV5-4 and TRBJ2-7; no firm D call. This receptor was identified in a young woman with Graves' hyperthyroidism. Material: peripheral blood or thyroid tissue (not recorded which). The CDR3 loop is CASSFLGLGEQYF. The CDR3 DNA sequence: TGTGCCAGCAGCTTCCTAGGGTTGGGCGAGCAGTACTTC.